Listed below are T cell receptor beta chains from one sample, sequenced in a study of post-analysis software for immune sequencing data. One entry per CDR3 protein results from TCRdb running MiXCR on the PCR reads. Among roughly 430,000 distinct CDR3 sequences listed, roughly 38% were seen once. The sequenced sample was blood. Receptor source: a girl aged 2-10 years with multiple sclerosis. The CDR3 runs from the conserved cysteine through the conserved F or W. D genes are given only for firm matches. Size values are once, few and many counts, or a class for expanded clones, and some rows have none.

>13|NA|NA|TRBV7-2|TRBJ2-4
CASSLQAKNIQYF
TGTGCCAGCAGCTTACAGGCCAAAAACATTCAGTACTTC
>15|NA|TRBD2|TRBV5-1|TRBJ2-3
CASSSGSGSTDTQYF
TGCGCCAGCAGCTCGGGTAGCGGGAGCACAGATACGCAGTATTTT
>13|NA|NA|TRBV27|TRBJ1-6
CASSFDQFGPLHF
TGTGCCAGCAGTTTTGACCAGTTCGGACCCCTCCACTTT
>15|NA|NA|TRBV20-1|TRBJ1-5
CSARDLGGDRQPQHF
TGCAGTGCTAGAGACTTGGGAGGGGATAGGCAGCCCCAGCATTTT
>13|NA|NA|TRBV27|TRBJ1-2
CASSPGLYYSYTF
TGTGCCAGCAGTCCCGGACTGTACTATAGCTACACCTTC
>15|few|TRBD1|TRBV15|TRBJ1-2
CATSREYRGTYGYTF
TGTGCCACCAGCAGAGAATACAGGGGGACCTATGGCTACACCTTC
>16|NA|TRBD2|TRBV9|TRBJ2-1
CASSPSGGRFADEQFF
TGTGCCAGCAGCCCTTCGGGGGGGCGTTTTGCAGATGAGCAGTTCTTC
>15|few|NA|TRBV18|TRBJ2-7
CASSLRQGVGYEQYF
TGTGCCAGCTCACTACGACAAGGGGTAGGCTACGAGCAGTACTTC
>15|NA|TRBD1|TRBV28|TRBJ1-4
CASTLRTGPREKLFF
TGTGCCAGCACCTTGCGGACAGGGCCACGGGAAAAACTGTTTTTT
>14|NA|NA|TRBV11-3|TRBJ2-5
CASSLEESKGTQYF
TGTGCCAGCAGCTTAGAGGAGTCCAAGGGGACCCAGTACTTC
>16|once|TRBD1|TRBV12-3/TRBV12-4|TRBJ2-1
CASSRSGTGNYNEQFF
TGTGCCAGCAGTCGCTCCGGGACAGGTAACTACAATGAGCAGTTCTTC
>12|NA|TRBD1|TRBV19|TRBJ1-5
CASTQTGQPQHF
TGTGCCAGTACTCAGACAGGGCAGCCCCAGCATTTT
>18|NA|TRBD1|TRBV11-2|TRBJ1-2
CASSLGPWPDRGNYGYTF
TGTGCCAGCAGCTTAGGCCCCTGGCCCGACAGGGGCAACTATGGCTACACCTTC
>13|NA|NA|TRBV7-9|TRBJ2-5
CASLRGPNNEQYF
TGTGCCAGCCTGCGGGGACCCAACAATGAGCAGTACTTC
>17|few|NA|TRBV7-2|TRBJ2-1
CASSLVYLAWEYNEQFF
TGTGCCAGCAGCCTCGTATACTTGGCATGGGAGTACAATGAGCAGTTCTTC
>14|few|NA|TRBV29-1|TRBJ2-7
CSVGVGTLMGEQYF
TGCAGCGTTGGTGTCGGGACACTGATGGGCGAGCAGTACTTC
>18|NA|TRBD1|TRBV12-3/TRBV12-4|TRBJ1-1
CASNSFGAGGDMNTEAFF
TGTGCCAGCAACTCCTTCGGGGCAGGGGGGGATATGAACACTGAAGCTTTCTTT
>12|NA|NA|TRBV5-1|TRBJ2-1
CASSLGLEVQFF
TGCGCCAGCAGCTTGGGTCTAGAAGTGCAGTTCTTC
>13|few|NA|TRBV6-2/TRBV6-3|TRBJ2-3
CASSTSDVYTQYF
TGTGCCAGCAGTACCAGCGACGTCTATACGCAGTATTTT
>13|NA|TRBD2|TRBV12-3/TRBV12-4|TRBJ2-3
CASSIAGADAQYF
TGTGCCAGCAGTATAGCGGGGGCAGATGCGCAGTATTTT
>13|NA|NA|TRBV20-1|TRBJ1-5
CSARSTTAQPQHF
TGCAGTGCTAGAAGCACAACAGCTCAGCCCCAGCATTTT
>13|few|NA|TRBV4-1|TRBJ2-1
CASSQAPTAEQFF
TGCGCCAGCAGCCAAGCTCCAACAGCTGAGCAGTTCTTC
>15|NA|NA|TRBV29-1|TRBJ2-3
CSVEGVRARTDTQYF
TGCAGCGTTGAAGGAGTAAGGGCCCGCACAGATACGCAGTATTTT
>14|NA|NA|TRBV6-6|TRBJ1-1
CASSYTEGDTEAFF
TGTGCCAGCAGTTACACCGAGGGGGACACTGAAGCTTTCTTT
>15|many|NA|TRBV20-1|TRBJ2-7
CSAIPELGSTYEQYF
TGCAGTGCTATCCCTGAGTTAGGCTCTACCTACGAGCAGTACTTC
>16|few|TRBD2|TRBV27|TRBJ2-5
CASRTLTSGGQETQYF
TGTGCCAGCAGGACATTGACTAGCGGGGGTCAAGAGACCCAGTACTTC
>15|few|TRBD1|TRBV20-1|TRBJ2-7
CSARRDRGYSYEQYF
TGCAGTGCTAGACGAGACAGGGGGTATTCCTACGAGCAGTACTTC
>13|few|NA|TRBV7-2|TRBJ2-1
CASSRNRDNEQFF
TGTGCCAGCAGCCGCAACAGGGACAATGAGCAGTTCTTC
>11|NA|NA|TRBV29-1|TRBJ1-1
CSGSDNTEAFF
TGCAGCGGTAGTGACAACACTGAAGCTTTCTTT
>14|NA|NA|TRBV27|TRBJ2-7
CASSLSTRSYEQYF
TGTGCCAGCAGTCTTTCTACGCGCTCCTACGAGCAGTACTTC
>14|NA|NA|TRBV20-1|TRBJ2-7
CSAPTGRNSYEQYF
TGCAGTGCACCGACAGGGAGGAACTCCTACGAGCAGTACTTC
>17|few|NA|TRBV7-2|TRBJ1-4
CASSLGRVAGRSEKLFF
TGTGCCAGCAGCTTAGGAAGGGTGGCCGGACGGAGTGAAAAACTGTTTTTT
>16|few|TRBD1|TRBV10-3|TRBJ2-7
CAISEGPDRGIYEQYF
TGTGCCATCAGTGAGGGTCCGGACAGGGGGATCTACGAGCAGTACTTC
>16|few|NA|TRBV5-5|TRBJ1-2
CASSRAGHSGNYGYTF
TGTGCCAGCAGCCGCGCGGGACATAGCGGGAACTATGGCTACACCTTC
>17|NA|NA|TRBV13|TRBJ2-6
CASSALFENSGANVLTF
TGTGCCAGCAGCGCCCTTTTTGAAAACTCTGGGGCCAACGTCCTGACTTTC
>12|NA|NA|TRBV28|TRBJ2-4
CASSYKGNIQYF
TGTGCCAGCAGTTATAAGGGAAACATTCAGTACTTC
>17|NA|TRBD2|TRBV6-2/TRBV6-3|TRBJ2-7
CASSPGTSGQTSYEQYF
TGTGCCAGCAGTCCCGGGACTAGCGGACAAACTTCCTACGAGCAGTACTTC
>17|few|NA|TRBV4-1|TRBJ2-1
CASSQPKGSGPYNEQFF
TGCGCCAGCAGCCAACCCAAAGGGAGTGGACCTTACAATGAGCAGTTCTTC
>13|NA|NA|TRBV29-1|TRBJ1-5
CSVRVSGNQPQHF
TGCAGCGTTAGGGTCTCGGGGAATCAGCCCCAGCATTTT
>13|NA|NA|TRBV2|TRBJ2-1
CASIRKGYNEQFF
TGTGCCAGCATTAGGAAAGGATACAATGAGCAGTTCTTC
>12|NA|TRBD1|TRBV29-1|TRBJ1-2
CSGRQGANGYTF
TGCAGCGGACGACAGGGGGCGAATGGCTACACCTTC
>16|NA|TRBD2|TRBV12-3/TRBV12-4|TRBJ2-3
CASTDSGLAVEDAQYF
TGTGCCAGCACTGATTCGGGACTAGCGGTGGAAGATGCGCAGTATTTT
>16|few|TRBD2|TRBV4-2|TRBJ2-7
CASSQTGTSYSYEQYF
TGTGCCAGCAGCCAGACCGGGACTAGTTACTCCTACGAGCAGTACTTC
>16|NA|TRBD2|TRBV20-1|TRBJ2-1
CSATSARKSAGLTKFF
TGCAGTGCTACTTCAGCAAGAAAATCAGCGGGACTCACTAAGTTCTTC
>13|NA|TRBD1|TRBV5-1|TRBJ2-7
CASRWDRGYEQYF
TGCGCCAGCAGATGGGACAGGGGCTACGAGCAGTACTTC